Following are 15 T cell receptor beta chains from one sample sequenced in a study of early stage breast cancer tumors. Sequencing used immunoSEQ multiplex PCR; TCRdb keeps in-frame clones, though not all of them. The data contain 40,000 to 60,000 clones, over 75% of them seen just once; the ten biggest clones take up around 3.4%. The sequenced sample was blood. The receptors stem from a person in their forties with breast cancer.

This chain joins TRBV5-1 and TRBJ2-6; the D gene is possibly TRBD1 (6 bases). Germline assignment: CDR1 SGHRS and CDR2 YFSETQ. This CDR3 is built from 15 residues. V was cut by 5 bases and J by 1 base, with 10 bases left in between. The CDR3 sequence: CASSSQGSGANVLTF. The CDR3 bases are TGCGCCAGCAGTTCACAGGGATCTGGGGCCAACGTCCTGACTTTC.

This chain uses TRBV6-1 with TRBJ1-5; D is perhaps TRBD1 (6 bases). Germline V lookup: CDR1 MNHNS, CDR2 SASEGT. CDR3 length: 15 residues. With 4 bases removed from V and 4 bases from J, the gap between germline ends came to 14 bases. In DNA form, the CDR3 reads TGTGCCAGCAGTGCCGGGGACAAGGGGAATCAGCCCCAGCATTTT. Translation gives CASSAGDKGNQPQHF.

This chain uses TRBV7-8 with TRBJ2-1; D remains unclear. V shed 5 bases and J shed 1 base, with 9 bases lying between them. CDR1 and CDR2 (germline): SGHVS, FQNEAQ. The CDR3 has 14 amino acids. The CDR3 reads CASSLSRSYNEQFF. Written as DNA, the CDR3 is TGTGCCAGCAGCCTTTCGCGGTCCTACAATGAGCAGTTCTTC.

This clone has just a few counts. The gene calls are TRBV27 and TRBJ2-7, with D possibly TRBD1 on 6 matching bases. CDR3 length: 14 residues. Germline-derived CDR1 and CDR2 are MNHEY and SMNVEV (reference sequence). V lost 5 bases to trimming and J lost 2 bases, with 13 bases between them. This CDR3 is CASSVQGPTYEQYF. The CDR3 nucleotides read TGTGCCAGCAGTGTTCAGGGGCCTACCTACGAGCAGTACTTC.

A single count supports this clone. J is TRBJ1-2 and V is TRBV19; unclear D gene. The germline V and J ends were trimmed by 2 bases and 1 base, with 5 bases remaining between them. Germline V lookup: CDR1 LNHDA, CDR2 SQIVND (reference sequence). CDR3 length: 13 residues. Here the CDR3 DNA reads TGTGCCAGTAGTATAAGGGATAACTATGGCTACACCTTC. Translated: CASSIRDNYGYTF.

V and J are TRBV7-2 and TRBJ1-2; D not resolved. CDR1 and CDR2 (germline): SGHTA, FQGNSA. The V end lost 7 bases, the J end lost 8 bases, and 17 bases lay between the germline ends. CDR3 length equals 13 residues. The CDR3 here is CASNYSPKIGYTF. CDR3 nucleotide sequence: TGTGCCAGCAACTATTCCCCGAAAATCGGCTACACCTTC.

V and J are TRBV5-1 and TRBJ2-7; a possible D gene is TRBD2 (5 bases). CDR3 length: 13 residues. Germline CDR1 and CDR2: SGHRS and YFSETQ. V shed 4 bases and J shed 6 bases, with 14 bases lying between them. CDR3 residues: CASSPESGGEQYF. CDR3 in DNA: TGCGCCAGCAGCCCCGAAAGCGGCGGCGAGCAGTACTTC.

V and J are TRBV6-6 and TRBJ2-7; D gene unclear. This CDR3 spans 13 amino acids. Trimming left V 0 bases short and J 2 bases short, with 5 bases between. Germline V gene lookup returns CDR1 MNHNY and CDR2 SVGAGI (reference sequence). The CDR3 region has the DNA TGTGCCAGCAGTTACTCCCGCACCTACGAGCAGTACTTC. It is translated as CASSYSRTYEQYF.

The chain links TRBV2 to TRBJ2-5; either TRBD1 or TRBD2 may supply D (6 bases each). Germline V gene lookup returns CDR1 SNHLY and CDR2 FYNNEI. Trimming stripped 8 bases from V and 5 bases from J, with 15 bases between. The CDR3 extends over 13 amino acids. In nucleotides, the CDR3 is TGTGCCAGCCGACGGGGGCGCGGGGAGACCCAGTACTTC. Protein: CASRRGRGETQYF.

V is TRBV7-8 and J is TRBJ2-1; the D is unclear. The CDR3 extends over 16 amino acids. Germline V lookup: CDR1 SGHVS, CDR2 FQNEAQ. Trimming removed 5 bases at V and 5 bases at J, with 19 bases between. CDR3 in DNA: TGTGCCAGCAGCGCCTTAAACTACTCCCCTCACAATGAGCAGTTCTTC. It yields the protein CASSALNYSPHNEQFF. Filled out from reference TRBV7-8 and TRBJ2-1, the complete variable domain reads GAGVSQSPRYKVAKRGQDVALRCDPISGHVSLFWYQQALGQGPEFLTYFQNEAQLDKSGLPSDRFFAERPEGSVSTLKIQRTQQEDSAVYLCASSALNYSPHNEQFFGPGTRLTVL.

As concerns this clone: Other DNA sequences in this specimen translate into the identical CDR3. The V call is TRBV27, the J call TRBJ1-3; D remains unclear. Germline CDR1 reads MNHEY; CDR2 reads SMNVEV (reference sequence). V lost 4 bases, J lost 3 bases, and 4 bases lay in between. This CDR3 is built from 12 residues. For the CDR3, the DNA is TGTGCCAGCAGTTCAGGTGGAAACACCATATATTTT. This encodes CASSSGGNTIYF.

The chain carries TRBV27 and TRBJ2-7; D might be TRBD1 or TRBD2, each matching 5 bases. The V end was cut by 6 bases, the J end by 2 bases, with 14 bases between. Germline CDR1 is MNHEY and CDR2 is SMNVEV (reference sequence). The CDR3 covers 14 residues. The CDR3, as DNA: TGTGCCAGCAGCCTGGGGACGGCGGCCTACGAGCAGTACTTC. It yields the protein CASSLGTAAYEQYF.

This chain uses TRBV5-1 with TRBJ1-1; 7 bases are a match to TRBD1. The trim removed 4 bases at V and 5 bases at J, leaving 20 bases unmatched. Per germline, CDR1 SGHRS and CDR2 YFSETQ. The CDR3 is 18 amino acids. The CDR3 region is CASSGGDSSVAWRTEAFF. In DNA, the CDR3 is TGCGCCAGCAGCGGAGGGGACAGTTCGGTCGCGTGGCGGACTGAAGCTTTCTTT.

DNA for the CDR3: TGTGCCAGCAGCTCCGGTCTTACACAGGGTAATGAAAAACTGTTTTTT. This translates into CASSSGLTQGNEKLFF. The chain uses TRBV9 and TRBJ1-4, with a tentative D call TRBD1 (6 bases). Germline V gene sequence: CDR1 SGDLS, CDR2 YYNGEE. The CDR3 totals 16 residues. V gave up 4 bases and J gave up 4 bases, with 17 bases separating them.

The chain uses TRBV19 and TRBJ1-5; D call uncertain. Trimming cost V 4 bases and J 9 bases, with 13 bases left between them. The CDR3 spans 13 residues. The germline gives CDR1 LNHDA, CDR2 SQIVND (reference sequence). CDR3 DNA: TGTGCCAGTAGTACCGACCGTTTAGGGCCCCAGCATTTT. Protein sequence: CASSTDRLGPQHF.